One TCR beta chain is described in this entry. This sample is part of a study of PD-L1 blockade in urothelial cancer. The wider study: Atezolizumab therapy began for patients in the mid-2010s, dosed at 1,200 mg intravenously every 3 weeks. From 0 to 3 prior chemotherapy regimens had been given to the patients.

The CDR3 has 15 amino acids. Germline V gives CDR1 SEHNR, CDR2 FQNEAQ (reference sequence). The V segment lost 5 bases and the J segment 5 bases; nucleotides outside the gene matches: 6. Profiled with immunoSEQ multiplex PCR; TCRdb holds only in-frame clones, not every one. Of about 120,000 clones in the sample, roughly 89% are singletons; the top ten hold around 1.7%. The sample's time point: peripheral blood 6 weeks after treatment start. This sample comprised PBMCs, obtained around atezolizumab (anti-PD-L1) treatment. The chain employs TRBV7-9 and TRBJ1-2; 12 positions match TRBD1. The origin of this receptor is a man between 60 and 70 years old with urothelial cancer. The CDR3 is CASSPRDRGQYGYTF. CDR3 in DNA: TGTGCCAGCAGCCCTCGGGACAGGGGGCAGTATGGCTACACCTTC.